The present entry profiles one T cell receptor (beta chain) with its context. The antigen remains unidentified. The lymph nodes were axillary draining lymph nodes from breast cancer patients. The data belong to a study of breast tumors, draining lymph nodes, adjacent tissues. MiXCR, run by TCRdb on the multiplex PCR reads, gives a single entry per CDR3 protein. The data hold some 230,000 distinct CDR3 sequences, with less than 35% observed a single time. Overall study results and limits: Tumor repertoires ranked between lymph nodes and nontumor tissue in diversity, with V and J gene preferences. Tumor and nontumor repertoires were significantly more similar in luminal-like than in basal-like breast cancer. The lymph node origin of tumor T cells was framed as consistent with a hypothesis, not demonstrated.

Trimming shortened V by 5 bases and J by 1 base, and 9 bases separated the two germline ends. This CDR3 has 14 residues. Germline V CDR1 and CDR2: MNHNS, SASEGT. The receptor comes from a female donor with breast cancer. Some clones in this sample may be carry-over from other donors' samples. The rearrangement uses TRBV6-1 and TRBJ1-3, with unresolved D. The sequenced sample consisted of axillary lymph node tissue. For the CDR3, the DNA is TGTGCCAGCAGTCCCCAGACGTCTGGAAACACCATATATTTT. Protein: CASSPQTSGNTIYF.